This T cell receptor (beta chain) emerged from a study of T-cell memory formation after mild COVID-19. Study background: Largely, the TCR clusters proved donor specific.

A note on this clonotype: Its antigen remains unidentified.

Study-level points and caveats: CD4+ contracting clones were found mainly in CM and EM, and CD8+ ones in EMRA. Whereas later expanders leaned CD4+, clones contracting day 15 to 85 showed a balanced CD4/CD8 makeup.

TCRdb re-called the 5' RACE reads with MiXCR, one entry per CDR3 protein. The table lists 210,000 or so distinct CDR3 sequences, about a sixth of them singletons. Sample: PBMCs or a T cell subset sorted from them (not recorded which). This receptor was identified in an adult woman who had mild COVID-19 (a few samples of this study predate the infection). Cell type and time point are not known.

CDR3 DNA: TGTGCCAGCAGTGAACTGTGGTCAGGAGGTTACAATGAGCAGTTCTTC. Its protein is CASSELWSGGYNEQFF. The chain recombines TRBV2 with TRBJ2-1; maybe TRBD2 (5 bases). Deletions cut 2 bases from V and 4 bases from J, with 15 bases between. This CDR3 is 16 amino acids long. From germline, CDR1 is SNHLY and CDR2 FYNNEI.